This T cell receptor (beta chain) was documented in a study of CD8 T cells in Susac syndrome (dated 2019 in TCRdb). About the investigation overall: The study used repertoire sequencing to test whether antigen drove CD8+ T cell activation and differentiation in Susac syndrome. General findings and caveats noted by the study authors: The TCR sequencing and HLA analysis was acknowledged to have included a relatively small number of individuals.

At the junction V is shortened by 5 bases and J by 6 bases; bases outside the gene matches: 6. CDR1 SQVTM and CDR2 ANQGSEA are derived from the germline V gene. The CDR3, cysteine through phenylalanine, is 13 amino acids long. Only the CDR3 region is kept as DNA, spanning 39 bases read in frame from base 1. As to this clonotype: Its cognate antigen has yet to be identified. No base qualities exist here, and no much larger clone lies one base off it.

RNA was extracted using the RNeasy kit, and roughly 0.5 to 1 microgram was reverse transcribed with random hexamers. The immunoSEQ multiplex PCR assay, which covers 54 Vbeta and 13 Jbeta segments, was used to amplify TCR beta CDR3 regions. PCR amplification bias was corrected by using a synthetic template baseline for primer optimization and computational correction. In the authors' own workflow: Reads were annotated to V, D and J genes per IMGT and analyzed with immunoSEQ Analyzer, keeping only productive sequences. Clonality was computed as one minus Shannon entropy normalized by log2 of the number of productive unique sequences. For each patient and control, public and private clones were evaluated within the 100 most prevalent clones. A clone was defined as Susac-specific if it was absent from the healthy and MS cohorts, from some 1,100 published viral clones and from other ImmuneACCESS disease sequences. TCRdb redid the processing of the public reads, applying fastp at Q25 and MiXCR, and retained in-frame beta chains. When rows share a CDR3 protein, they turn into one entry using the most common DNA and genes. For this entry, the V and J calls and clone size follow TCRdb and not the study's own pipeline. This sample comprises hundreds of thousands of distinct CDR3 sequences, more than 85% of them detected only once. The ten largest clones add up to approximately 0.075% of the sample.

High-throughput TCR beta sequencing profiled peripheral blood CD8+ and CD4+ T cells from healthy donors, Susac syndrome patients and multiple sclerosis patients. Multiple sclerosis controls were treatment-naive patients with stable or active relapsing-remitting disease fulfilling revised McDonald criteria. Bulk CD8+ and CD4+ T cells were purified by magnetic negative isolation, while CD8+ TEMRA cells were enriched using FACS. Blood was drawn into EDTA tubes, processed within 24 hours, and PBMCs were isolated by density gradient centrifugation. PBMCs intended for TCR sequencing were frozen in liquid nitrogen and were later thawed in a 37 degrees C water bath. Purity of sorted or isolated CD4+, CD8+ and CD8+ TEMRA cells was at least 90%.

The rearrangement joined TRBV29-1 to TRBJ2-1, and TRBD2 matches 8 of the central bases. The clonotype comes from a human donor with multiple sclerosis. The specimen sequenced was CD4+ T cells from PBMCs. The DNA is TGCAGCGTTCGGGGGGGGACGGGCAATGAGCAGTTCTTC. Its protein product is CSVRGGTGNEQFF.